Listed below are T cell receptor beta chains from one sample, sequenced in a study of tumor-infiltrating lymphocytes in primary liver carcinoma. TCRdb re-called the multiplex PCR reads with MiXCR, one entry per CDR3 protein. Here the sample spans about 120,000 distinct CDR3 sequences, less than 75% being singletons. The sequencing input was tumor-adjacent normal liver tissue. These receptors all stem from an older woman with primary liver carcinoma and hepatitis B virus infection. Both conserved end residues are part of each CDR3. The D gene is left open where the match is weak. Expanded clones get a size class; other rows say once, few or many, or leave the size out.

TRBV6-4	.	TRBJ2-1	16	TRBD1	TGTGGCAGCGGTGACTCAGGACAGGGGCCTATCAATGAGCAGTTCTTC	CGSGDSGQGPINEQFF
TRBV7-9	few	TRBJ2-5	10	.	TGTGTCAGTGGAATTGAGACCCAGTATTTC	CVSGIETQYF
TRBV11-2	.	TRBJ1-2	15	.	TGCGCTAGCAGCTTAGACCCAGGGGCCAACTATAGCTACACCTTC	CASSLDPGANYSYTF
TRBV11-2	.	TRBJ2-7	13	.	TGTGCCGGCAGCTTAGATAGGGACGACAAGCAGTACTTC	CAGSLDRDDKQYF
TRBV11-2	.	TRBJ2-2	16	.	TGTACCAGTAGCGACGGACGCAACACGGACACCGGGGAGCTGTTTTTT	CTSSDGRNTDTGELFF
TRBV11-2	.	TRBJ2-3	19	.	TGTGCCAGCAGCTACCCGAGGTTGGGATTAGCGGCTTGCACAGAAACGCAGTATTTT	CASSYPRLGLAACTETQYF
TRBV30	few	TRBJ1-2	14	TRBD1	TGTGCCTGGAGTAGGACAGGGGGTTACTATGGCTACACCTTC	CAWSRTGGYYGYTF
TRBV10-3	many	TRBJ2-7	15	.	TGTGCCATCAGTGAGTCGGGCGGACAAACCTACGAGCAGTACTTC	CAISESGGQTYEQYF
TRBV5-1	.	TRBJ2-1	15	TRBD2	TGCGCCAGCAGCTCAAATGGGGGAACTAGCGGGAGTACAAACTTC	CASSSNGGTSGSTNF
TRBV4-1	.	TRBJ2-1	19	TRBD2	TGCGCCAGCAGCCAAGATATGGGACTAGCTGGAGTATGTGGCAATGAGCAGTTCTTC	CASSQDMGLAGVCGNEQFF
TRBV7-9	.	TRBJ2-3	16	TRBD2	TGTGTCAGCAGCTTAGTCGCTAGCGGGAGCTCGGATACGCAGTATTTT	CVSSLVASGSSDTQYF
TRBV5-1	.	TRBJ2-1	17	TRBD2	TGCGCCAGCAGCCCAGTATCGTTAGCGGGAGGGCGCAAAGAACAGTTCTTC	CASSPVSLAGGRKEQFF
TRBV4-2	.	TRBJ1-2	16	TRBD1	TGTGCCAGGACCCAAGATCTTACAGGGGGCTTTTATGGCTACACCTTC	CARTQDLTGGFYGYTF
TRBV5-1	.	TRBJ2-7	15	.	TGCGCCAGCAGCCCCGCCGTAGCGTACCCCTACGAGCAATACTTC	CASSPAVAYPYEQYF
TRBV12-3/TRBV12-4	once	TRBJ2-3	14	.	TGTGCCAGCAATTTTTGGTCCTTATCAGACACGCAGTATTTT	CASNFWSLSDTQYF
TRBV7-8	.	TRBJ2-1	14	TRBD2	TGTGCCAGCATGGGCGGGAGCGCCTACAACGAGCACTTCTTC	CASMGGSAYNEHFF
TRBV11-2	.	TRBJ2-7	13	.	TGTACCAGCAGCGCCACTGGGGCCTACGAGCAGTACTTC	CTSSATGAYEQYF
TRBV6-5	.	TRBJ1-1	14	.	TGTTCCAGCAGTTACGAAGTTTCCCAGGGTAAATCTTTCTTT	CSSSYEVSQGKSFF
TRBV11-2	.	TRBJ2-3	18	.	TGTGCCAGCAGCTTAGACACGTACGGGTCTAGAGTTACAGATACGCAGTATTTT	CASSLDTYGSRVTDTQYF
TRBV29-1	.	TRBJ2-5	12	.	TGCAGCGTTGTCACAGGCCAAGAGAGCCAGAACTTC	CSVVTGQESQNF
TRBV5-6	many	TRBJ2-2	15	.	TGTGCCAGCAGCTTGCAATGGTTTAACACCGGGGAGCTGTTTTTT	CASSLQWFNTGELFF
TRBV12-3/TRBV12-4	.	TRBJ2-1	15	.	TGTGCCAGAAGTTTATCCAGCGGACCCTACAATGAGCGGTTCTTC	CARSLSSGPYNERFF
TRBV29-1	.	TRBJ2-7	14	TRBD1	TGCAGCGTTACCCTACTGTCAGGGGGATACGAGCGGTACTTC	CSVTLLSGGYERYF
TRBV20-1	.	TRBJ2-2	14	TRBD1	TGCAGTGCGCGAAAGGGGGCTGTGACCGGGGAGCTGTTTTTT	CSARKGAVTGELFF
TRBV18	few	TRBJ2-7	13	.	TGTGCCAGCTCACCACCGTCTGCTAGGGAGCAGTACTTC	CASSPPSAREQYF
TRBV30	many	TRBJ1-5	15	TRBD1	TGTGCCTGGAGCCCGACAGGGGGTAGCAATCAGCCCCAGCATTTT	CAWSPTGGSNQPQHF
TRBV12-3/TRBV12-4	.	TRBJ2-5	15	.	TGTCCCAGCAGTATCGGGGGGCGGGTGGAAGTGACCCAGTACTTC	CPSSIGGRVEVTQYF
TRBV28	many	TRBJ2-1	12	.	TGTGCCAGCAGTTTATTAGGCGATGAGCAGTTCTTC	CASSLLGDEQFF
TRBV29-1	few	TRBJ2-1	15	.	TGCAGCGCTACCGGGCGGGACCCGTCCTGCAATGAGCTGTTCTTC	CSATGRDPSCNELFF
TRBV5-4	.	TRBJ2-4	15	.	TGTGCCAGCAGCCCCCCGGCAAGCGACAACAATATTCAGTACTTC	CASSPPASDNNIQYF
TRBV28	.	TRBJ2-1	11	.	TGTGCCATAAGCAGGGGACGGGAGCAGTTCTTC	CAISRGREQFF
TRBV28	many	TRBJ1-1	15	.	TGTGCCAGCATGTGGGGGGGCGCGTATAGTACTGAAGCTTTCTTT	CASMWGGAYSTEAFF
TRBV11-2	.	TRBJ2-5	13	.	TGTGCCAGCAGTATACGGCCACAAGAGACCCAGTACTTC	CASSIRPQETQYF
TRBV10-3	many	TRBJ2-1	15	.	TGTGCCATCAGTGAGTCTGCGGCTACCTACAATGAGCAGTTCTTC	CAISESAATYNEQFF
TRBV29-1	few	TRBJ2-5	16	.	TGCAGCGTTGAAGCCTCCCGGTTAGGGGTCCAAGAGACCCAGTACTTC	CSVEASRLGVQETQYF
TRBV5-4	.	TRBJ1-1	13	.	TGTGCCAGTAGCTTGCGGACGAACACTGGAGCTTTCTTT	CASSLRTNTGAFF
TRBV7-6	few	TRBJ2-1	15	TRBD2	TGTGCCAGCAGCTCTTCTAGCGGGAGGAGCAATGAGCAGTTCTTC	CASSSSSGRSNEQFF
TRBV7-9	many	TRBJ2-7	14	.	TGTGCCAGCAGCTTAGCGGGACAACATTACGAGCAGTACTTC	CASSLAGQHYEQYF
TRBV18	.	TRBJ2-7	14	TRBD1	TGTGCCACCTCACCGTATGAGACAGGGGTCGAGCAGTACTTC	CATSPYETGVEQYF
TRBV6-1	.	TRBJ2-1	16	TRBD2	TGTGCCAGCAGTTTACCGGGAGGGAATCTTAACAAAGAGCAGTTCTTC	CASSLPGGNLNKEQFF
TRBV24-1	.	TRBJ2-1	15	TRBD2	TGTGCCACAGAGCGGGGGAGGGCCAGGGACAATGAGCAGTTCTTC	CATERGRARDNEQFF
TRBV7-2	.	TRBJ2-7	14	.	TGTGCCAGCAGCGCCCGTGCCTGGTCCTACGAGCAGTACTTC	CASSARAWSYEQYF
TRBV11-2	.	TRBJ1-1	14	.	TGTGCCAGCAGCCTAGATTGTGGGGCCACCTGGGCTCTCTTT	CASSLDCGATWALF
TRBV5-1	.	TRBJ2-3	16	TRBD2	TGCGCCAGCAGTCCGGTTTTAGCGGGACAAGGGGATACGCAGTATTTT	CASSPVLAGQGDTQYF
TRBV4-1	.	TRBJ1-4	15	.	TGCGCCAGCAGCCAAGAGGTTTCCTCCAATGAAAAACTGTTTTTT	CASSQEVSSNEKLFF
TRBV5-6	once	TRBJ2-6	17	.	TGTACCAGCAGCCAGGACAGCAGCTTCTCTGGGGCCAACGTCCTGACTTTC	CTSSQDSSFSGANVLTF
TRBV24-1	few	TRBJ2-2	16	TRBD1	TGTGCCACCAGTCCACGGACAGGGGTAAACACCGGGGAGCTGTTTTTT	CATSPRTGVNTGELFF
TRBV6-6	.	TRBJ2-3	15	TRBD2	TGTCCCAGCAGACACAAAGCGGGAGGGGCAGATACGCAGTATTTT	CPSRHKAGGADTQYF
TRBV4-1	.	TRBJ1-2	13	.	TGCGCCAGCAGCCGGGTCATGAGGGGTGACTACACCTTC	CASSRVMRGDYTF
TRBV30	.	TRBJ1-1	13	.	TGTGCCTGGAATCGGGGGAGGGGCACTGAAGCTTCCTTT	CAWNRGRGTEASF
TRBV13	.	TRBJ2-1	15	TRBD1	TGTGCCAGCAGCTACTACGGGACAGGAGGCAATGAACAGTTCTTC	CASSYYGTGGNEQFF
TRBV5-6	many	TRBJ1-1	13	.	TGTGCCAGCAGCTTCGGGGTGGGGACTGAAGCTTTCTTT	CASSFGVGTEAFF
TRBV5-1	.	TRBJ2-3	18	.	TGTGCCAGCGGCTTGGGTACCACATCTAAATCGGGTGCAGATACGCAGTATTTT	CASGLGTTSKSGADTQYF